This entry lists 12 T cell receptor beta chains sequenced from one sample in a study of blood T cell repertoires in COVID-19. Profiling relied on immunoSEQ multiplex PCR, and the TCRdb table lists in-frame clones only, not all of them. The sample lists 380,000 or so clones; over 75% were seen once. Source material: PBMCs or T cells enriched from blood (not recorded which). These receptors were obtained from a woman aged 40 to 50 with acute COVID-19.

The rearrangement joins TRBV19 to TRBJ1-6; 7 bases match TRBD1. The CDR3 extends over 15 amino acids. The ends lost 4 bases at V and 7 bases at J; junction bases unmatched: 7. Looked up from germline, CDR1 is LNHDA and CDR2 is SQIVND (reference sequence). CDR3: CASSTDRAMNSPLHF. In DNA form, the CDR3 reads TGTGCCAGTAGTACCGACAGGGCGATGAATTCACCCCTCCACTTT.

In its sample, this clone was seen once. The V gene is TRBV7-8, the J gene TRBJ2-1; D not certain. Germline values: CDR1 SGHVS, CDR2 FQNEAQ. The CDR3 runs 13 residues. V lost 4 bases to trimming and J lost 9 bases, with 13 bases between them. This CDR3 reads CASSSQSITEQFF. The CDR3 region has the DNA TGTGCCAGCAGCTCCCAGTCGATCACTGAGCAGTTCTTC.

The chain is built from TRBV5-6 and TRBJ1-2, with D maybe TRBD1 (5 bases). Trimming removed 1 base from V and 7 bases from J, with 14 bases in between. Germline CDR1 reads SGHDT; CDR2 reads YYEEEE. This CDR3 region has 14 residues. Here the CDR3 reads CASSLSNRPRGYTF. CDR3 coding DNA: TGTGCCAGCAGCTTGAGTAACAGGCCCCGTGGCTACACCTTC.

The chain has TRBV3-1 (or the pseudogene TRBV3-2) and TRBJ2-5; 8 nucleotides match TRBD2. V lost 3 bases, J lost 4 bases, and 7 bases stayed unmatched. The CDR3 is 15 residues long. From germline, CDR1 is LGHDT and CDR2 YNNKEL (reference sequence). The CDR3 nucleotides read TGTGCCAGCAGCCACACGGGGGGGCCTGGAGAGACCCAGTACTTC. Amino acid sequence: CASSHTGGPGETQYF.

The genes are TRBV5-8 and TRBJ2-5; D is uncertain. The V end lost 4 bases, the J end lost 0 bases, and 10 bases lay between the germline ends. The CDR3 has 14 amino acids. Germline CDR1 is SGHTS and CDR2 is YDEGEE. The CDR3 DNA reads TGTGCCAGCAGCAGAACAGAGTACCAAGAGACCCAGTACTTC. It encodes CASSRTEYQETQYF.

The chain has TRBV5-1 and TRBJ1-1; D is possibly TRBD1 (6 bases). Trimming took 6 bases from V and 3 from J, leaving 18 bases between them. Germline V gene lookup returns CDR1 SGHRS and CDR2 YFSETQ. The length of the CDR3 is 15 residues. This chain's CDR3 is CASKLSGGADTEAFF. CDR3 DNA: TGCGCCAGCAAATTGAGCGGGGGCGCAGACACTGAAGCTTTCTTT.

The CDR3 is CASRLGLDTEAFF. CDR3 DNA sequence: TGTGCCAGCAGGCTAGGACTGGACACTGAAGCTTTCTTT. The chain uses TRBV11-2 and TRBJ1-1; D is ambiguous. V was pared by 6 bases and J by 3 bases, with 11 bases between. The germline gives CDR1 SGHAT, CDR2 FQNNGV. The CDR3 runs to 13 residues.

This clone was detected only once. The chain links TRBV11-2 to TRBJ2-1; 8 nucleotides agree with TRBD2. In germline, CDR1 is SGHAT, CDR2 FQNNGV. This CDR3 comprises 17 residues. V trimming: 5 bases; J trimming: 4 bases; junction bases outside the gene matches: 13. CDR3 DNA sequence: TGTGCCAGCAGCGACCGGTGGAGCGGGGGCCTTTACAATGAGCAGTTCTTC. This codes for CASSDRWSGGLYNEQFF.

The rearrangement joins TRBV6-5 to TRBJ2-7; TRBD1 matches 9 bases. There are 13 residues in the CDR3. The germline CDR1 and CDR2 sequences are MNHEY and SVGAGI. The junction had 3 bases not matched to a gene; V was cut back by 4 bases and J by 5 bases. CDR3 DNA: TGTGCCAGCAGTTTCCGGGACAGGGACGAGCAGTACTTC. Encoded protein: CASSFRDRDEQYF.

V gene TRBV11-2 combines with J gene TRBJ2-1; TRBD2 matches at 13 bases. This CDR3 spans 15 amino acids. V dropped 4 bases and J dropped 8; count of bases not matched to a gene: 5. CDR1 and CDR2 (germline): SGHAT, FQNNGV. This chain's CDR3 is CASSSLAGGRHEQFF. Here the CDR3 DNA reads TGTGCCAGCAGCTCACTAGCGGGGGGGCGCCATGAGCAGTTCTTC. Combining the CDR3 with reference TRBV11-2 and TRBJ2-1 gives the whole variable domain EAGVAQSPRYKIIEKRQSVAFWCNPISGHATLYWYQQILGQGPKLLIQFQNNGVVDDSQLPKDRFSAERLKGVDSTLKIQPAKLEDSAVYLCASSSLAGGRHEQFFGPGTRLTVL.

This chain joins TRBV2 and TRBJ1-5; D perhaps matches TRBD1 (6 bases). Trimming took 6 bases from V and 2 from J, leaving 14 bases between them. This CDR3 is 15 amino acids long. Germline CDR1 is SNHLY and CDR2 is FYNNEI. CDR3 nucleotides: TGTGCCAGCAGGTACAGGGTTTCGGGCAATCAGCCCCAGCATTTT. Amino acids: CASRYRVSGNQPQHF.

The gene calls are TRBV6-5 and TRBJ1-1, with TRBD1 as a possible D gene (6 bases). Per the germline V gene, CDR1 is MNHEY and CDR2 is SVGAGI. The CDR3 spans 13 residues. V gave up 6 bases and J gave up 1 base, with 9 bases separating them. CDR3 sequence (DNA): TGTGCCAGCAGAACAGGGCAGAACACTGAAGCTTTCTTT. It yields the protein CASRTGQNTEAFF.